This passage covers 31 T cell receptor beta chains from one sample sequenced in a study of blood T cell repertoires in COVID-19. Some clones are missing from TCRdb's copy, which holds only in-frame ones; the method was immunoSEQ multiplex PCR. The sample includes hundreds of thousands of clones, about 91% of them seen just once. The sequencing sample was made of peripheral blood. The receptors come from a young woman with COVID-19, enrolled during active disease.

This rearrangement joins TRBV19 to TRBJ2-1; D perhaps matches TRBD1 (6 bases). Between the trimmed V and J ends, which lost 0 bases and 9 bases, there was a span of 12 bases. CDR1 and CDR2 from the germline V gene are LNHDA and SQIVND (reference sequence). The CDR3 has 14 amino acids. CDR3 region: CASSIDRGQGEQFF. CDR3 nucleotide sequence: TGTGCCAGTAGTATAGACAGGGGCCAGGGTGAGCAGTTCTTC.

The chain links TRBV2 to TRBJ2-3, with a possible D match to TRBD2 (6 bases). Germline V lookup: CDR1 SNHLY, CDR2 FYNNEI. Trimming took 6 bases from V and 2 from J, leaving 12 bases between them. This CDR3 comprises 14 residues. The CDR3: CASSHKLATDTQYF. For the CDR3, the DNA is TGTGCCAGCAGCCATAAACTAGCCACAGATACGCAGTATTTT.

The chain carries TRBV5-5 and TRBJ2-2; 8 nucleotides agree with TRBD1. The CDR3 is 15 residues long. After removal of 5 bases from V and 4 bases from J, the junction contained 7 bases not matched to a gene. Germline CDR1 is SGHKS and CDR2 is YYEKEE (reference sequence). This CDR3 reads CASRHTGTGTGELFF. CDR3 coding DNA: TGTGCCAGCAGACACACCGGGACAGGCACCGGGGAGCTGTTTTTT.

V and J are TRBV5-6 and TRBJ2-1; 9 nucleotides agree with TRBD1. The CDR3 covers 15 residues. The V and J ends lost 3 bases and 6 bases, in that order; junction bases with no gene match: 7. Germline V gene lookup returns CDR1 SGHDT and CDR2 YYEEEE. The chain's CDR3 is CASSYRDRALNEQFF. In DNA, the CDR3 is TGTGCCAGCAGCTACCGGGACAGGGCTCTCAATGAGCAGTTCTTC.

This clone was recorded only once. This rearrangement joins TRBV7-8 to TRBJ1-5; D not resolved. Trimming removed 8 bases from V and 6 bases from J, with 14 bases in between. From germline, CDR1 is SGHVS and CDR2 FQNEAQ. The CDR3 consists of 13 residues. CDR3 bases: TGTGCCAGCGGCCCCCGGGTTGGTCAGCCCCAGCATTTT. Residues: CASGPRVGQPQHF.

CDR3 protein: CASSLGQRWVEQFF. The CDR3, as DNA: TGTGCCAGCAGCTTAGGTCAGCGCTGGGTTGAGCAGTTCTTC. The V gene is TRBV11-2, the J gene TRBJ2-1; unclear D gene. The V end lost 1 base, the J end lost 9 bases, and 13 bases lay between the germline ends. The germline CDR1 and CDR2 sequences are SGHAT and FQNNGV. The CDR3 loop spans 14 amino acids. Variable domain in full (rest from reference TRBV11-2 and TRBJ2-1): EAGVAQSPRYKIIEKRQSVAFWCNPISGHATLYWYQQILGQGPKLLIQFQNNGVVDDSQLPKDRFSAERLKGVDSTLKIQPAKLEDSAVYLCASSLGQRWVEQFFGPGTRLTVL.

V gene TRBV5-6 combines with J gene TRBJ2-1; D might be TRBD1 (5 bases). CDR1 SGHDT and CDR2 YYEEEE come from the germline V gene. CDR3 size: 15 residues. V was pared by 5 bases and J by 6 bases, with 18 bases between. The CDR3 sequence is CASSFDLGGANEQFF. The DNA of the CDR3 is TGTGCCAGCAGTTTTGATTTAGGTGGGGCCAATGAGCAGTTCTTC.

The chain employs TRBV3-1 (or the pseudogene TRBV3-2) and TRBJ1-2; a possible D gene is TRBD1 (5 bases). The CDR3 has 13 amino acids. Per germline, CDR1 LGHDT and CDR2 YNNKEL (reference sequence). The V and J ends lost 6 bases and 7 bases respectively, with 15 bases between them. CDR3 bases: TGTGCCAGCAGACCTCCCAGTGGGGCTGGCTACACCTTC. Protein product: CASRPPSGAGYTF.

The chain employs TRBV4-1 and TRBJ2-2, with TRBD2 as a possible D gene (6 bases). The V gene lost 2 bases and the J gene lost 2 bases, with 24 bases spanning the gap. Per the germline V gene, CDR1 is MGHRA and CDR2 is YSYEKL. The CDR3 runs 20 residues. The CDR3 loop reads CASSQKPAGRTYPNTGELFF. CDR3 DNA: TGCGCCAGCAGCCAAAAACCTGCCGGGAGAACCTACCCTAACACCGGGGAGCTGTTTTTT.

The genes are TRBV11-2 and TRBJ2-3, with D possibly TRBD2 on 6 matching bases. The CDR3 contains 15 residues. Germline CDR1 SGHAT, CDR2 FQNNGV. V lost 5 bases and J 0 bases, leaving 12 bases between the germline ends. CDR3 sequence: CASSINSGSTDTQYF. The CDR3 bases are TGTGCCAGCAGCATAAATAGCGGAAGCACAGATACGCAGTATTTT.

The CDR3 is CASSIGRTSGTDTQYF. The DNA of the CDR3 is TGTGCCAGTAGTATAGGGAGGACTAGCGGAACAGATACGCAGTATTTT. The J gene is TRBJ2-3, the V gene TRBV19; 10 bases agree with TRBD2. Germline-derived CDR1 and CDR2 are LNHDA and SQIVND (reference sequence). The CDR3 consists of 16 residues. V shed 1 base and J 3 bases; nucleotides not matched to a gene: 4.

This chain joins TRBV9 and TRBJ1-1; unclear D gene. The V end was cut by 4 bases, the J end by 3 bases, with 10 bases between. The CDR3 loop spans 13 amino acids. Looked up from germline, CDR1 is SGDLS and CDR2 is YYNGEE. Here the CDR3 DNA reads TGTGCCAGCAGCTTAGGCGGGGACACTGAAGCTTTCTTT. This gives the protein CASSLGGDTEAFF. The variable domain in full, with the rest retrieved from reference TRBV9 and TRBJ1-1, is DSGVTQTPKHLITATGQRVTLRCSPRSGDLSVYWYQQSLDQGLQFLIQYYNGEERAKGNILERFSAQQFPDLHSELNLSSLELGDSALYFCASSLGGDTEAFFGQGTRLTVV.

The CDR3 reads CASSLSGHYNSPLHF. CDR3 in DNA: TGTGCCAGCAGTTTAAGTGGACACTATAATTCACCCCTCCACTTT. The chain uses TRBV28 and TRBJ1-6; perhaps TRBD1 as D (5 bases). The CDR3 is 15 residues long. V shed 2 bases and J shed 3 bases, with 8 bases lying between them. Germline loops: CDR1 MDHEN, CDR2 SYDVKM. Based on the CDR3 plus reference TRBV28 and TRBJ1-6, the full variable domain is DVKVTQSSRYLVKRTGEKVFLECVQDMDHENMFWYRQDPGLGLRLIYFSYDVKMKEKGDIPEGYSVSREKKERFSLILESASTNQTSMYLCASSLSGHYNSPLHFGNGTRLTVT.

CDR3 coding DNA: TGTGCCAGCAGCGTAGCAGGGCGTGGAGATTCACCCCTCCACTTT. This sequence encodes CASSVAGRGDSPLHF. The gene calls are TRBV9 and TRBJ1-6, with TRBD1 as a possible D gene (5 bases). With 0 bases removed from V and 8 bases from J, the gap between germline ends came to 12 bases. CDR1 and CDR2 from the germline V gene are SGDLS and YYNGEE. The CDR3 sequence is 15 residues long.

The chain joins TRBV21-1 to TRBJ2-4; TRBD1, the D gene given by the table, was not confirmed from the DNA. TRBV21-1 is listed as a pseudogene. The CDR3 has 20 amino acids. DNA of the CDR3: TGTGCCAGCAGCAAAGGCCCCGGGACACCAAAGTGTCTAGCCAAAAACATTCAGTACTTC. Translation gives CASSKGPGTPKCLAKNIQYF.

V usage is TRBV11-2 and J usage is TRBJ2-7; tentatively, D is TRBD2 (5 bases). CDR1 is SGHAT and CDR2 is FQNNGV in the germline V gene. The V and J ends lost 8 bases and 4 bases respectively, with 12 bases between them. The CDR3 is made up of 12 amino acids. The DNA of the CDR3 is TGTGCCAGCGGGCGGTCGGGGTACGAGCAGTACGTC. Translating gives CASGRSGYEQYV.

The chain combines TRBV6-6 with TRBJ2-1; 13 positions match TRBD2. Germline V gene data show CDR1 as MNHNY and CDR2 as SVGAGI (reference sequence). This CDR3 contains 16 residues. V trimming: 3 bases; J trimming: 4 bases; junction bases outside the gene matches: 3. CDR3 residues: CASSYRTSGGYNEQFF. The CDR3 nucleotides read TGTGCCAGCAGTTATCGGACTAGCGGGGGTTACAATGAGCAGTTCTTC.

The chain has TRBV2 and TRBJ2-2; perhaps TRBD2 as D (5 bases). The CDR3 has 14 residues. Germline V CDR1 and CDR2: SNHLY, FYNNEI. V was pared by 4 bases and J by 6 bases, with 12 bases between. CDR3 DNA: TGTGCCAGCAGTGCCCTATCCGGGGCCGGGGAGCTGTTTTTT. It specifies CASSALSGAGELFF.

V is TRBV6-5 and J is TRBJ2-7, with D hard to call. The ends were cut back, 8 bases at V and 3 bases at J, with 20 bases in the middle. From germline, CDR1 is MNHEY and CDR2 SVGAGI. The CDR3 is 15 amino acids. The CDR3 is CASRRSPSEGYEQYF. The CDR3 DNA sequence: TGTGCCAGCCGCCGCTCCCCCAGCGAAGGCTACGAGCAGTACTTC.

V gene TRBV10-3 combines with J gene TRBJ2-3; D is perhaps TRBD2 (7 bases). Germline CDR1 and CDR2: ENHRY and SYGVKD. V was pared by 6 bases and J by 5 bases, with 21 bases between. This CDR3 is built from 16 residues. Written as DNA, the CDR3 is TGTGCCATCAGCCCAACCTGGGGGGGGGCAATAGATACGCAGTATTTT. Translation: CAISPTWGGAIDTQYF.

V gene TRBV29-1 combines with J gene TRBJ2-2, with D maybe TRBD1 (5 bases). CDR3 size: 13 residues. Trimming left V 5 bases short and J 6 bases short, with 13 bases between. The V gene's germline CDR1 is SQVTM and CDR2 ANQGSEA. As DNA, the CDR3 is TGCAGCGTTATCCGGCAGGGTGCCGGGGAGCTGTTTTTT. Translated: CSVIRQGAGELFF.

The chain couples TRBV19 to TRBJ2-3; a possible D gene is TRBD1 (5 bases). Germline V gives CDR1 LNHDA, CDR2 SQIVND (reference sequence). This CDR3 spans 14 amino acids. V lost 4 bases, J lost 4 bases, and 12 bases lay in between. For the CDR3, the DNA is TGTGCCAGTAGTACAGAAGGGGTTGCAGATACGCAGTATTTT. Translating it yields CASSTEGVADTQYF.

V and J are TRBV27 and TRBJ2-4, with 7 bases lining up with TRBD1. The CDR3 is made up of 16 amino acids. CDR1 and CDR2 from the germline V gene are MNHEY and SMNVEV (reference sequence). Unmatched junction bases numbered 8, after V lost 6 bases and J lost 0 bases. CDR3 in amino acids: CASSLTGRIAKNIQYF. In DNA form, the CDR3 reads TGTGCCAGCAGCTTGACAGGGAGAATAGCCAAAAACATTCAGTACTTC.

V and J are TRBV7-2 and TRBJ2-1, with 12 bases identical to TRBD2. Looked up from germline, CDR1 is SGHTA and CDR2 is FQGNSA. With 5 bases clipped from V and 4 bases from J, the junction kept 3 bases outside the gene matches. The CDR3 runs 15 residues. The CDR3: CASSVTSGSYNEQFF. The CDR3 DNA follows: TGTGCCAGCAGCGTGACTAGCGGGAGTTACAATGAGCAGTTCTTC.

J is TRBJ1-2 and V is TRBV5-6; TRBD1 matches at 7 bases. CDR1 and CDR2 (germline): SGHDT, YYEEEE. V was pared by 2 bases and J by 5 bases, with 6 bases of the junction left unmatched. This CDR3 contains 14 residues. The CDR3 reads CASSLDGTAYGYTF. The CDR3 DNA reads TGTGCCAGCAGCTTAGACGGGACAGCTTATGGCTACACCTTC.

This chain links TRBV29-1 with TRBJ2-5; D is perhaps TRBD2 (5 bases). The germline V gene encodes CDR1 SQVTM and CDR2 ANQGSEA. The V end lost 6 bases, the J end lost 7 bases, and 15 bases lay between the germline ends. The CDR3 runs to 12 residues. CDR3 loop: CSVRPGEGTQYF. CDR3 DNA: TGCAGCGTCCGGCCCGGGGAAGGGACCCAGTACTTC.

The sample holds a few counts of this clone. The J gene is TRBJ1-2, the V gene TRBV7-2, with TRBD1 as a possible D gene (6 bases). From germline, CDR1 is SGHTA and CDR2 FQGNSA. This CDR3 has 16 residues. The V and J ends lost 1 base and 1 base respectively, with 13 bases between them. The CDR3 spells CASSLGGGLNNYGYTF. For the CDR3, the DNA is TGTGCCAGCAGCTTAGGGGGGGGCCTAAATAACTATGGCTACACCTTC.

Here the CDR3 reads CASSLVSRRGGETQYF. The CDR3 nucleotides are TGTGCCAGCAGCTTAGTGAGTAGGAGGGGAGGCGAGACCCAGTACTTC. This chain joins TRBV11-2 and TRBJ2-5; a weak D match, TRBD2 (6 bases). Germline V CDR1 and CDR2: SGHAT, FQNNGV. With 1 base removed from V and 5 bases from J, the gap between germline ends came to 17 bases. The CDR3 has 16 amino acids.

The genes are TRBV5-6 and TRBJ2-2; a possible D gene is TRBD2 (5 bases). Trimming removed 0 bases at V and 4 bases at J, with 7 bases between. The CDR3 runs to 14 residues. Per the germline V gene, CDR1 is SGHDT and CDR2 is YYEEEE. The CDR3 bases are TGTGCCAGCAGCTTGGCTAGCTTCACCGGGGAGCTGTTTTTT. It specifies CASSLASFTGELFF.

This clone has more than one count but fewer than ten. The chain joins TRBV21-1 to TRBJ1-1; TRBD1 is taken as the D call from the table, unchecked against the DNA. TRBV21-1 is a pseudogene locus. CDR3 length: 12 amino acids. CDR3 nucleotides: TGTGCCAGCTACAGGGTGGGTACTGAAGCTTTCTTT. It yields the protein CASYRVGTEAFF.

V and J are TRBV2 and TRBJ2-7, with no clear D. Germline CDR1 reads SNHLY; CDR2 reads FYNNEI. This CDR3 has 14 residues. V lost 2 bases to trimming and J lost 2 bases, with 10 bases between them. In DNA, the CDR3 is TGTGCCAGCAGTGAATCTGCCGGTCCCTACGAGCAGTACTTC. This codes for CASSESAGPYEQYF.